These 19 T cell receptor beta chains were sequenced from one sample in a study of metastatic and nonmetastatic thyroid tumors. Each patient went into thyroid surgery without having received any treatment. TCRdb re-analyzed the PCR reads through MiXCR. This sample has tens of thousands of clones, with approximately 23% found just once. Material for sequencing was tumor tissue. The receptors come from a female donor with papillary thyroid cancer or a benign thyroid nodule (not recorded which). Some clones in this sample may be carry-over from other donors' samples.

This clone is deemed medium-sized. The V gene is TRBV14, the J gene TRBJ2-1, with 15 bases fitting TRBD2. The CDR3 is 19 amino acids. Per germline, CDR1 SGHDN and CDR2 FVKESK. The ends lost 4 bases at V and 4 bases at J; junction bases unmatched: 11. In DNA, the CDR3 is TGTGCCAGCAGCCCTAGTGTGGGACTAGCGGGAGGTAGATACAATGAGCAGTTCTTC. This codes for CASSPSVGLAGGRYNEQFF.

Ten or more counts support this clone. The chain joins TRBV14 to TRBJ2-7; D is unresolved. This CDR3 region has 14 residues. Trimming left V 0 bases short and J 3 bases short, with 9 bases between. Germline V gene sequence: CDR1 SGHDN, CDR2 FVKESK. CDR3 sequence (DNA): TGTGCCAGCAGCCAAGATTTCGGATACTACGAGCAGTACTTC. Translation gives CASSQDFGYYEQYF. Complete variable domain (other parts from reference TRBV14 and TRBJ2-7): EAGVTQFPSHSVIEKGQTVTLRCDPISGHDNLYWYRRVMGKEIKFLLHFVKESKQDESGMPNNRFLAERTGGTYSTLKVQPAELEDSGVYFCASSQDFGYYEQYFGPGTRLTVT.

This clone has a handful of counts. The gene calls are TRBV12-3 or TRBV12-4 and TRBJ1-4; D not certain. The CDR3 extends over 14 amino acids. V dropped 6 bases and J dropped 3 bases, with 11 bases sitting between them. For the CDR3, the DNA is TGTGCCAGCAGCTCGGGGTGGGCTAATGAAAAACTGTTTTTT. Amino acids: CASSSGWANEKLFF.

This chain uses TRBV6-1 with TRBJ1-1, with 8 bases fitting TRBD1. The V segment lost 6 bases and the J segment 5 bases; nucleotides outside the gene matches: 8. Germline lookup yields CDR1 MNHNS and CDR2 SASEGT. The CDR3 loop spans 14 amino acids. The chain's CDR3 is CASRIGQGWTEAFF. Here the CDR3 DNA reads TGTGCCAGCAGGATCGGACAGGGTTGGACTGAAGCTTTCTTT.

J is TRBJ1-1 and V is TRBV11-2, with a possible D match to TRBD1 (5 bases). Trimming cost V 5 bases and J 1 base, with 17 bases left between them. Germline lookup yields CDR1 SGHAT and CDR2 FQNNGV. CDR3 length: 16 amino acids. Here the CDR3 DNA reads TGTGCCAGCAGCCACCATCGGGGCAACCAGAACACTGAAGCTTTCTTT. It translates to CASSHHRGNQNTEAFF.

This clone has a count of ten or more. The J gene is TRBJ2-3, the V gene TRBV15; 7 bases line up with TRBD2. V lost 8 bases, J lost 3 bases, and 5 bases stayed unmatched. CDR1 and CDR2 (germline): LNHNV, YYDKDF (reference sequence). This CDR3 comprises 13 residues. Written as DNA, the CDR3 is TGTGCCACCGGAAGCGGGAAGACAGATACGCAGTATTTT. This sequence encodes CATGSGKTDTQYF.

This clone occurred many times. The DNA for the CDR3 is TGCAGTGCTAGCCCAACTAATGAAAAACTGTTTTTT. Protein product: CSASPTNEKLFF. This rearrangement joins TRBV20-1 to TRBJ1-4, with D uncertain. CDR1 DFQATT and CDR2 SNEGSKA come from the germline V gene (reference sequence). The CDR3 extends over 12 amino acids. With 3 bases removed from V and 0 bases from J, the gap between germline ends came to 2 bases.

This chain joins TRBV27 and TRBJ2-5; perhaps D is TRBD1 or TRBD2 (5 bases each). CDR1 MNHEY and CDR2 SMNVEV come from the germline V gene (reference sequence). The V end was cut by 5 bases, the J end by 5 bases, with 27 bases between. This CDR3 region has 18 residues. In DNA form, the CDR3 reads TGTGCCAGCAGTCCACGAATCGGGACCACCCTCCGTCGGGAGACCCAGTACTTC. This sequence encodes CASSPRIGTTLRRETQYF.

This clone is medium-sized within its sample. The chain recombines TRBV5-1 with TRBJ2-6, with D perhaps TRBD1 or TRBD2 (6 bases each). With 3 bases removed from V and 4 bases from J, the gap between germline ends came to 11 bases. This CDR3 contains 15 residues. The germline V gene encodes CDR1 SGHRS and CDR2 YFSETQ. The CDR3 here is CASSSGARGANVLTF. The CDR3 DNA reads TGCGCCAGCAGCTCGGGGGCGAGAGGGGCCAACGTCCTGACTTTC.

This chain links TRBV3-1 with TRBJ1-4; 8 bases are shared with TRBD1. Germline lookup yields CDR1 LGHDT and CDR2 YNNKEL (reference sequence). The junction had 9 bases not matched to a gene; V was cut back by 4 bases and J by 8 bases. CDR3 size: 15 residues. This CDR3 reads CASSRKGQGLEKLFF. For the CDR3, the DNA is TGTGCCAGCAGCCGGAAAGGACAGGGCCTCGAAAAACTGTTTTTT.

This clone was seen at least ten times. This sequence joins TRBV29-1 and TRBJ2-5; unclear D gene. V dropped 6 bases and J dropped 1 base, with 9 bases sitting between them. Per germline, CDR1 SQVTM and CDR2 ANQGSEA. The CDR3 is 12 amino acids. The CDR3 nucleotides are TGCAGCGTCGGCGGACCCCAAGAGACCCAGTACTTC. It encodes CSVGGPQETQYF.

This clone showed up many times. This CDR3 is CASSSGGADQPQHF. The CDR3 nucleotides are TGTGCCAGCAGCTCCGGGGGGGCGGATCAGCCCCAGCATTTT. The chain joins TRBV5-4 to TRBJ1-5, with D perhaps matching TRBD1 (6 bases). The CDR3 runs 14 residues. Per germline, CDR1 SGHNT and CDR2 YYREEE (reference sequence). Trimming cost V 3 bases and J 5 bases, with 12 bases left between them.

CDR3 region: CASSERSLAGKTQYF. In nucleotides, the CDR3 is TGTGCCAGCAGTGAAAGGTCGCTAGCTGGGAAGACCCAGTACTTC. The rearrangement links TRBV2 to TRBJ2-5; D perhaps matches TRBD2 (5 bases). The germline CDR1 and CDR2 sequences are SNHLY and FYNNEI. Trimming took 2 bases from V and 6 from J, leaving 16 bases between them. The CDR3 extends over 15 amino acids. Based on the CDR3 plus reference TRBV2 and TRBJ2-5, the full variable domain is EPEVTQTPSHQVTQMGQEVILRCVPISNHLYFYWYRQILGQKVEFLVSFYNNEISEKSEIFDDQFSVERPDGSNFTLKIRSTKLEDSAMYFCASSERSLAGKTQYFGPGTRLLVL.

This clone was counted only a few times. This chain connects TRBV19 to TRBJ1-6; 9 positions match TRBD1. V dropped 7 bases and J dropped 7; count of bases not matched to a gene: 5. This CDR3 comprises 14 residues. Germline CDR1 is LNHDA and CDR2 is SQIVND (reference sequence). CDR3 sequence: CASNTGQGNSPLHF. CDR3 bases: TGTGCCAGTAATACCGGACAGGGGAATTCACCCCTCCACTTT.

The DNA for the CDR3 is TGTGCCAGCAGCTTCGGGGACTGGGACGAGCAGTACTTC. It encodes CASSFGDWDEQYF. V and J are TRBV5-4 and TRBJ2-7; a possible D gene is TRBD2 (6 bases). The CDR3 has 13 residues. V was shortened by 2 bases and J by 5 bases, with 11 bases between the two germline ends. From germline, CDR1 is SGHNT and CDR2 YYREEE (reference sequence).

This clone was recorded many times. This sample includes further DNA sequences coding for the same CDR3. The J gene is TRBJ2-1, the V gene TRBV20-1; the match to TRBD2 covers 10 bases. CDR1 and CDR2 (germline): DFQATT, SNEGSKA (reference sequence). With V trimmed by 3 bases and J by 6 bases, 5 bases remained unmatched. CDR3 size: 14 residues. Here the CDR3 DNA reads TGCAGTGCTAGTCCCTCTAGCGGGAGCAATGAGCAGTTCTTC. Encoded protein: CSASPSSGSNEQFF.

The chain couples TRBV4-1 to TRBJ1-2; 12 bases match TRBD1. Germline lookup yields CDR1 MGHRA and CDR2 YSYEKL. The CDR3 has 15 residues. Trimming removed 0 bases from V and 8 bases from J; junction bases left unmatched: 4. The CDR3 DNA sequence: TGCGCCAGCAGCCAAGAACCCGGGACAGGGGGCGGCTACACCTTC. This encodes CASSQEPGTGGGYTF.

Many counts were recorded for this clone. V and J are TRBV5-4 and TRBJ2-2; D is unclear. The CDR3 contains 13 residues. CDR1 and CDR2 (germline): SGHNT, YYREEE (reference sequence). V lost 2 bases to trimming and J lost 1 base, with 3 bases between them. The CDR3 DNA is TGTGCCAGCAGCTTACAGAACACCGGGGAGCTGTTTTTT. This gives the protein CASSLQNTGELFF.

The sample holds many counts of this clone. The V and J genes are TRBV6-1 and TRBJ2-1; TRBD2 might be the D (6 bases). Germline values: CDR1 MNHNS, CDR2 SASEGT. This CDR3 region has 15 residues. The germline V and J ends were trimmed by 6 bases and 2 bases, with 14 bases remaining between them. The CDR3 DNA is TGTGCCAGCAGCTTAAGACTAGGTCCCTACAATGAGCAGTTCTTC. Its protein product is CASSLRLGPYNEQFF.